Reported below is one T cell receptor beta chain. Its antigen remains undetermined. No qualities accompany the bases; no much larger clone lies one base away. V and J are truncated by 5 bases and 3 bases respectively, leaving an intervening sequence of 20 bases. The CDR3 sequence holds 16 residues, the cysteine and phenylalanine included. Just the 48-base CDR3 DNA is kept, in frame starting at base 1. CDR1 and CDR2 are drawn from the germline V gene (reference sequence): GTSNPN, SVGIG. The TCR beta CDR3 region was amplified from genomic DNA by two rounds of multiplex PCR. The first PCR round used primers specific to each TRBV and TRBJ gene, with sequences filed in Chinese patent CN105087789A. The second PCR round used universal primers. The Roche High Pure PCR Template Preparation Kit was used to extract genomic DNA from the frozen PBMCs. Libraries were sequenced paired-end with 151 bp reads on an Illumina HiSeq 3000. Per the original workflow: CutAdapt was used to remove raw reads lacking the multiplex PCR primer sequences. Using PEAR, the high-quality paired reads were merged into contigs. TRB V, D and J gene segments were assigned to each contig with MiXCR by alignment to reference sequences. CDR3 sequences were clustered by base quality and sequence similarity to remove sequencing errors. Shannon entropy normalized by the natural log of productive TCR sequence number was used as the measure of diversity. To get clonality, Shannon entropy was divided by the natural log of the number of unique clonotypes, and that result was subtracted from one. Progression-free survival cut-offs for repertoire metrics were chosen using the Youden index of ROC curves, with analyses run in R 3.5.3. The raw public reads went through TCRdb reprocessing: fastp at Q25, MiXCR clone calling, in-frame beta chains kept. One record per CDR3 amino acid sequence lists the most common genes and DNA. TCRdb's processing, not the authors' own work, is the source of the V and J calls. The sample contains fewer than 65,000 distinct CDR3 sequences, 30% to 35% of them found a single time. Roughly 9.4% of the sample is in the top ten clones.

All patients had node-negative disease on CT and PET/CT, and none had a history of other malignancies or prior chemotherapy or radiotherapy. At each of two time points, around 6 milliliters of peripheral venous blood were collected into EDTA tubes. PBMCs were isolated by Ficoll-Paque Plus density-gradient centrifugation. Right after collection, samples were placed at -80 degrees C and kept there until analysis. This specimen comes from a study of prognosis after radiotherapy for stage I lung cancer (dated by TCRdb to the early 2020s). Study-wide context: Between early 2018 and 2019, about 20 patients with stage I NSCLC were enrolled in Nanjing, China. Some 14 patients presented with newly diagnosed primary stage I lung tumors, and roughly five carried oligometastatic NSCLC following surgical resection of the primary tumor. All patients were considered medically inoperable, owing to comorbidities in 11 to 13 and refusal of surgery in several. The cohort comprised roughly 13 men and roughly 6 women with a median age of 74.5 years, ranging from about 50 to 84 years. Squamous cell carcinoma histology was identified in more than 5 patients, and adenocarcinoma histology was identified in eleven to twelve patients. Image-guided IMRT or VMAT was used to deliver SBRT in 3 to 5 fractions at a biologically effective dose of at least 100 Gy. No patient received concurrent therapy alongside SBRT. Distant metastases were developed by four of the 19 patients after SBRT, at a median of 7 months, whereas no significant progression was observed in the other 15 patients. Peripheral blood TCR beta repertoires were profiled in stage I NSCLC patients before and after stereotactic body radiotherapy, and the repertoires were related to distant failure. The study took one blood sample before SBRT and one after SBRT from each of roughly 20 patients and sequenced all 40 or so samples.

Summary of the overall study and its limitations: Differences by metastasis status were reportedly seen in TRBV and TRBJ usage frequencies, involving two V genes at baseline and, after SBRT, several V genes and two J genes. Post-SBRT Shannon entropy and its change from baseline were lower in patients who developed distant metastases; baseline Shannon entropy was not associated with metastases. The study was limited by its small cohort and short follow-up, and the findings require independent validation. Whether the expanded TCR clones were tumor-specific was not determined. None of the reported P values were adjusted for multiple comparisons. After SBRT, the count of unique TCR clones dropped from a median of about 10,000 beforehand to about 6,800 afterward (Wilcoxon paired P=0.011).

The sequence was collected from a donor over 45 with non-small cell lung cancer. The sequencing used PBMCs, collected before or after stereotactic body radiation therapy (not recorded which). Recombination joined TRBV30 with TRBJ1-3; possibly the D gene is TRBD1, per 6 matching bases. The DNA is TGTGCCTGGGGAGAAGGGTCACTGACAGGTGGAAACACCATATATTTT. This translates into CAWGEGSLTGGNTIYF.